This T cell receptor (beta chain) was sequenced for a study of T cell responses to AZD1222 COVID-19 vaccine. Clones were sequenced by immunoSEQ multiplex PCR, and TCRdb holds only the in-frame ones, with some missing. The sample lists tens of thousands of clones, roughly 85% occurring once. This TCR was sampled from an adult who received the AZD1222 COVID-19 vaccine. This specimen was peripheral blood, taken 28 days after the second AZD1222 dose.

The CDR3 DNA reads as TGTGCCAGCAGTTACCGGCCTAGCGGGGGGCCCGGTAGCACAGATACGCAGTATTTT. It translates to CASSYRPSGGPGSTDTQYF. The gene calls are TRBV6-2 or TRBV6-3 and TRBJ2-3; 11 positions match TRBD2. The CDR3 length is 19 residues. Per the germline V gene, CDR1 is MNHEY and CDR2 is SVGEGT. J lost 0 bases, V lost 2 bases, and 10 bases had no gene match.